This passage covers 19 T cell receptor beta chains from one sample sequenced in a study of blood T cell repertoires in COVID-19. The data were produced by immunoSEQ multiplex PCR, yet TCRdb's version contains in-frame clones alone and is incomplete. The sample records around 250,000 clones, approximately 86% being singletons. Material: peripheral blood. Receptors originate from a woman in her 70s with active or convalescent COVID-19.

The chain combines TRBV6-5 with TRBJ2-7, with D possibly being TRBD1 (6 bases). This CDR3 comprises 11 residues. The germline CDR1 and CDR2 sequences are MNHEY and SVGAGI. The V end lost 10 bases, the J end lost 2 bases, and 9 bases lay between the germline ends. The CDR3 protein is CANGQPYEQYF. DNA of the CDR3: TGTGCCAACGGACAGCCCTACGAGCAGTACTTC.

The chain links TRBV18 to TRBJ2-3; a weak D match, TRBD1 (6 bases). Trimming took 3 bases from V and 4 from J, leaving 11 bases between them. Looked up from germline, CDR1 is KGHSH and CDR2 is LQKENI. The CDR3 is 14 residues long. CDR3 bases: TGTGCCAGCTCACCCCCAGGGGCGCCAGATACGCAGTATTTT. Translation gives CASSPPGAPDTQYF. Looking up the rest from reference TRBV18 and TRBJ2-3 gives the full variable domain: NAGVMQNPRHLVRRRGQEARLRCSPMKGHSHVYWYRQLPEEGLKFMVYLQKENIIDESGMPKERFSAEFPKEGPSILRIQQVVRGDSAAYFCASSPPGAPDTQYFGPGTRLTVL.

V gene TRBV6-6 combines with J gene TRBJ1-5; 8 bases map to TRBD1. The CDR3 has 15 residues. Germline CDR1 and CDR2: MNHNY and SVGAGI (reference sequence). V dropped 3 bases and J dropped 5; count of bases not matched to a gene: 6. CDR3 sequence reads: CASSYGDRLHQPQHF. As DNA, the CDR3 is TGTGCCAGCAGTTATGGGGACAGGCTTCATCAGCCCCAGCATTTT.

The chain uses TRBV25-1 and TRBJ1-1; a weak D match, TRBD1 (6 bases). V shed 4 bases and J shed 3 bases, with 9 bases lying between them. The CDR3 is 13 amino acids. CDR1 and CDR2 from the germline V gene are MGHDK and SYGVNS. CDR3 region: CASSAQGYTEAFF. In DNA form, the CDR3 reads TGTGCCAGCAGTGCCCAGGGGTACACTGAAGCTTTCTTT.

This clone has only a few counts. This chain uses TRBV5-4 with TRBJ1-2; D gene uncertain. The CDR3 length is 12 residues. The germline V and J ends were trimmed by 0 bases and 13 bases, with 13 bases remaining between them. The V gene's germline CDR1 is SGHNT and CDR2 YYREEE (reference sequence). The CDR3 DNA is TGTGCCAGCAGCTTGGTGTATACAGCACCCACCTTC. Translating gives CASSLVYTAPTF.

The genes are TRBV6-5 and TRBJ1-2, with 9 bases fitting TRBD1. In germline, CDR1 is MNHEY, CDR2 SVGAGI. The V gene end was trimmed by 7 bases and the J gene end by 8 bases; junction bases not matched to a gene: 5. There are 12 residues in the CDR3. CDR3 protein: CASTTTGGGYTF. CDR3 in DNA: TGTGCCAGCACCACAACAGGGGGCGGCTACACCTTC.

The chain employs TRBV11-2 and TRBJ1-6; 8 nucleotides align to TRBD1. Unmatched junction bases numbered 3, after V lost 6 bases and J lost 5 bases. Germline CDR1 is SGHAT and CDR2 is FQNNGV. CDR3 length: 14 residues. CDR3 region: CASSGQGHNSPLHF. In nucleotides, the CDR3 is TGTGCCAGCAGTGGACAGGGCCATAATTCACCCCTCCACTTT. The full variable domain, completed using reference TRBV11-2 and TRBJ1-6, is EAGVAQSPRYKIIEKRQSVAFWCNPISGHATLYWYQQILGQGPKLLIQFQNNGVVDDSQLPKDRFSAERLKGVDSTLKIQPAKLEDSAVYLCASSGQGHNSPLHFGNGTRLTVT.

This sequence joins TRBV20-1 and TRBJ2-5; D not certain. Germline lookup yields CDR1 DFQATT and CDR2 SNEGSKA (reference sequence). The CDR3 covers 11 residues. The V gene lost 6 bases and the J gene lost 7 bases, with 12 bases spanning the gap. Here the CDR3 reads CSAKAIWTQYF. DNA for the CDR3: TGCAGTGCCAAAGCGATTTGGACCCAGTACTTC.

The chain couples TRBV6-5 to TRBJ2-3, with 7 positions matching TRBD2. The trim removed 10 bases at V and 0 bases at J, leaving 7 bases unmatched. CDR3 length: 14 residues. The germline V gene has CDR1 MNHEY and CDR2 SVGAGI. This chain's CDR3 is CAIGRLASTDTQYF. The CDR3, as DNA: TGTGCCATCGGTCGACTAGCTAGCACAGATACGCAGTATTTT.

The J gene is TRBJ1-3, the V gene TRBV5-5; TRBD1 might be the D (6 bases). Germline CDR1 reads SGHKS; CDR2 reads YYEKEE (reference sequence). The V gene lost 4 bases and the J gene lost 0 bases, with 14 bases spanning the gap. This CDR3 has 16 amino acids. The CDR3 region is CASSRGGTNSGNTIYF. For the CDR3, the DNA is TGTGCCAGCAGCAGGGGGGGGACAAACTCTGGAAACACCATATATTTT.

V gene TRBV29-1 combines with J gene TRBJ2-1, with a possible D match to TRBD1 (6 bases). Germline V gene lookup returns CDR1 SQVTM and CDR2 ANQGSEA. V lost 5 bases and J 7 bases, leaving 24 bases between the germline ends. CDR3 length: 16 amino acids. The CDR3 sequence is CSVSPLLQGSWNEQFF. The CDR3, as DNA: TGCAGCGTTAGTCCCCTCTTACAGGGATCGTGGAATGAGCAGTTCTTC.

V and J are TRBV18 and TRBJ1-1; 7 bases fit TRBD1. With V trimmed by 0 bases and J by 7 bases, 5 bases remained unmatched. From germline, CDR1 is KGHSH and CDR2 LQKENI. This CDR3 is 14 amino acids long. CDR3 sequence: CASSPPVQGNEAFF. The CDR3 DNA sequence: TGTGCCAGCTCACCACCGGTACAGGGGAATGAAGCTTTCTTT.

This sequence joins TRBV6-5 and TRBJ2-7; TRBD2 is a possible D gene (6 bases). The CDR3 extends over 15 amino acids. Per the germline V gene, CDR1 is MNHEY and CDR2 is SVGAGI. The V gene lost 0 bases and the J gene lost 2 bases, with 11 bases spanning the gap. The CDR3 region has the DNA TGTGCCAGCAGTTACTCGGGGGGACCGACCTACGAGCAGTACTTC. Protein product: CASSYSGGPTYEQYF.

V is TRBV11-2 and J is TRBJ2-2; 9 nucleotides line up with TRBD1. Losses at the gene ends were 5 bases for V and 3 bases for J; bases not matched to a gene: 4. The CDR3 contains 15 residues. The germline V gene has CDR1 SGHAT and CDR2 FQNNGV. CDR3 coding DNA: TGTGCCAGCAGCCGACAGGGGGTGGACACCGGGGAGCTGTTTTTT. Its translation is CASSRQGVDTGELFF. Complete variable domain (other parts from reference TRBV11-2 and TRBJ2-2): EAGVAQSPRYKIIEKRQSVAFWCNPISGHATLYWYQQILGQGPKLLIQFQNNGVVDDSQLPKDRFSAERLKGVDSTLKIQPAKLEDSAVYLCASSRQGVDTGELFFGEGSRLTVL.

The chain uses TRBV4-3 and TRBJ2-7; 8 bases match TRBD2. Germline CDR1 and CDR2: LGHNA and YSLEER. V lost 0 bases and J lost 4; bases outside the gene matches: 5. This CDR3 region has 15 residues. The CDR3, as DNA: TGCGCCAGCAGCCAAGATCGGGGGGGAGGGTACGAGCAGTACTTC. It yields the protein CASSQDRGGGYEQYF.

The V gene is TRBV5-4, the J gene TRBJ2-3; the match to TRBD2 covers 7 bases. This CDR3 comprises 13 residues. Germline assignment: CDR1 SGHNT and CDR2 YYREEE (reference sequence). The junction had 7 bases not matched to a gene; V was cut back by 7 bases and J by 5 bases. CDR3 DNA: TGTGCCAGCGGGGAGGCGGGGGAAGATACGCAGTATTTT. It specifies CASGEAGEDTQYF.

This clone was counted once. J is TRBJ2-2 and V is TRBV28, with D possibly matching TRBD1 (6 bases). From germline, CDR1 is MDHEN and CDR2 SYDVKM. V lost 5 bases, J lost 7 bases, and 14 bases lay in between. CDR3 length: 14 amino acids. The CDR3 reads CASSRQGKGGELFF. In nucleotides, the CDR3 is TGTGCCAGCAGTCGGCAGGGGAAGGGCGGGGAGCTGTTTTTT.

A single count supports this clone. The chain combines TRBV4-2 with TRBJ1-1; D is perhaps TRBD1 (6 bases). The V gene's germline CDR1 is LGHNA and CDR2 YNFKEQ. The ends were cut back, 4 bases at V and 5 bases at J, with 17 bases in the middle. CDR3 size: 15 residues. The CDR3 DNA reads TGTGCCAGCAGCCCAAGGACAGAGGTAGGGACTGAAGCTTTCTTT. It translates to CASSPRTEVGTEAFF.

V is TRBV5-1 and J is TRBJ2-7, with TRBD2 identical over 10 bases. CDR1 is SGHRS and CDR2 is YFSETQ in the germline V gene. Unmatched junction bases numbered 10, after V lost 4 bases and J lost 6 bases. CDR3 length equals 15 residues. Written as DNA, the CDR3 is TGCGCCAGCAGCGGGCGGAGCGGGGGGGCAAGCGAGCAGTACTTC. Translated, it gives CASSGRSGGASEQYF. The full variable domain, in which reference TRBV5-1 and TRBJ2-7 provide the parts outside the CDR3, is KAGVTQTPRYLIKTRGQQVTLSCSPISGHRSVSWYQQTPGQGLQFLFEYFSETQRNKGNFPGRFSGRQFSNSRSEMNVSTLELGDSALYLCASSGRSGGASEQYFGPGTRLTVT.